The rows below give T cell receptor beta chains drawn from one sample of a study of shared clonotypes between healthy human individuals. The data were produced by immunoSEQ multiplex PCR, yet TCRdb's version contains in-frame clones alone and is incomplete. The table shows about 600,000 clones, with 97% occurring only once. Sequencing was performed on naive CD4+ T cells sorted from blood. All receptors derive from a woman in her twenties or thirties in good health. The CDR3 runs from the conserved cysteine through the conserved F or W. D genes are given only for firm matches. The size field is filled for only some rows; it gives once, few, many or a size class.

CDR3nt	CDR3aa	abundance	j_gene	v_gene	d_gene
TGTGCCGCGGACAGCGGATCCTACGAGCAGTACTTC	CAADSGSYEQYF	NA	TRBJ2-7	TRBV10-3	NA
TGCGCCAGCAGCTTGGGACGGCAGAACACCGGGGAGCTGTTTTTT	CASSLGRQNTGELFF	NA	TRBJ2-2	TRBV5-1	NA
TGTGCCAGCAATGCTCCGGGACAGCTTCTTCGTCAGTACTTC	CASNAPGQLLRQYF	NA	TRBJ2-7	TRBV6-5	TRBD1
TGTGCCAGCAGTACCTTGGACAGGGGGGTACGTCAGCCCCAGCATTTT	CASSTLDRGVRQPQHF	NA	TRBJ1-5	TRBV28	TRBD1
TGCGCCAGCAGCCTCGGACTAGCAGACTACTACGAGCAGTACTTC	CASSLGLADYYEQYF	NA	TRBJ2-7	TRBV5-1	TRBD2
TGTGCCACCAGGGACATAAGTTTAGGCGAGCAGTACTTC	CATRDISLGEQYF	once	TRBJ2-7	TRBV19	NA
TGTGCCAGCAGCCAAGAGCGGGCAGCCTACGAGCAGTACTTC	CASSQERAAYEQYF	once	TRBJ2-7	TRBV4-2	NA
TGTGCCAGCAGCTTAAAGGGGGGGCCCTACGAGCAGTACTTC	CASSLKGGPYEQYF	NA	TRBJ2-7	TRBV7-2	NA
TGTGCCAGCAGTCCAGGGACGGGCTACGAGCAGTACTTC	CASSPGTGYEQYF	NA	TRBJ2-7	TRBV27	NA
TGCGCCAGCAGCTTAACTACCGGGACAGCTAATACCGAGCAGTACTTC	CASSLTTGTANTEQYF	NA	TRBJ2-7	TRBV5-1	TRBD1
TGTGCCAGCAGTTTGGGGGAGACCCAGTACTTC	CASSLGETQYF	NA	TRBJ2-5	TRBV28	NA
TGTGCCAGCAGTTGGGGAGGGAGCAATCAGCCCCAGCATTTT	CASSWGGSNQPQHF	NA	TRBJ1-5	TRBV28	NA
TGTGCCAGCAGTTACTCGATTAATTCACCCCTCCACTTT	CASSYSINSPLHF	NA	TRBJ1-6	TRBV6-6	NA
TGTGCCAGCAGCTCATACGGGACTAGCAGTCTCGATGAGCAGTTCTTC	CASSSYGTSSLDEQFF	NA	TRBJ2-1	TRBV7-9	TRBD2